At least ten counts were recorded for the clone carrying this TCR beta chain. This record belongs to a study of regulatory T cells in long-lasting Graves disease. This sample's time point: newly diagnosed GD, antithyroid drugs for less than 3 months. There was RNA extracted from PBMCs, and the TCR library was made from it. Trimming shortened V by 4 bases and J by 12 bases, and 19 bases separated the two germline ends. The CDR3 contains 13 residues. Germline assignment: CDR1 WNHNN and CDR2 SYGVQD (reference sequence). With iRepertoire HTBI primers and Arm-PCR of CDR3 regions, TCR beta libraries were built. TCRdb reprocessed the multiplex PCR reads via MiXCR and lists one record per CDR3 protein. This table holds 400,000 to 550,000 distinct CDR3 sequences, over 15% found once. The sample also formed part of further work on T cells in Graves' hyperthyroidism and ophthalmopathy.

Here the sequenced sample was peripheral blood mononuclear cells (PBMCs), taken at new diagnosis, from a patient treated with antithyroid drugs. This TCR was recovered from a woman in her 30s with Graves disease. This sequence joins TRBV10-1 and TRBJ2-7; a possible D gene is TRBD1 (6 bases). CDR3 sequence: CASSGPGHPGWYF. The CDR3, as DNA: TGCGCCAGCAGTGGACCGGGACACCCCGGTTGGTACTTC.